A single sample is the source of the 15 T cell receptor beta chains below, sequenced in a study of cytomegalovirus exposure and HLA in healthy donors. PCR employed 60 Vbeta and 13 Jbeta primers. Profiled with immunoSEQ multiplex PCR; TCRdb holds only in-frame clones, not every one. The table records roughly 180,000 clones, approximately 88% of them present only once. The sequenced sample was PBMCs. These receptors came from a boy between 10 and 17 years old in good health and CMV-seronegative.

The chain employs TRBV5-1 and TRBJ2-5, with a possible D match to TRBD2 (5 bases). V gave up 5 bases and J gave up 0 bases, with 8 bases separating them. Per the germline V gene, CDR1 is SGHRS and CDR2 is YFSETQ. The length of the CDR3 is 13 residues. The CDR3 protein is CASSPGYQETQYF. The CDR3, as DNA: TGCGCCAGCAGTCCGGGATACCAAGAGACCCAGTACTTC.

The chain combines TRBV6-6 with TRBJ2-2; 10 nucleotides match TRBD1. The CDR3 covers 15 residues. Germline assignment: CDR1 MNHNY and CDR2 SVGAGI (reference sequence). J gave up 7 bases and V 8 bases, and 10 bases lay outside the gene matches. This CDR3 reads CASFSDRGHVGELFF. DNA for the CDR3: TGTGCCAGCTTCTCCGACAGGGGGCATGTCGGGGAGCTGTTTTTT.

This clone was seen once. The CDR3 DNA reads as TGCAGCGCCGCAATGACAAGACACAATGAGCAGTTCTTC. Its translation is CSAAMTRHNEQFF. This chain joins TRBV29-1 and TRBJ2-1, with D unclear. The CDR3 totals 13 residues. V lost 7 bases and J lost 5, with 15 bases in between. CDR1 SQVTM and CDR2 ANQGSEA come from the germline V gene.

This rearrangement joins TRBV2 to TRBJ2-1, with D unresolved. Germline assignment: CDR1 SNHLY and CDR2 FYNNEI. V dropped 2 bases and J dropped 5 bases, with 13 bases sitting between them. This CDR3 spans 15 amino acids. The CDR3 here is CASSELTPDNNEQFF. The CDR3 DNA is TGTGCCAGCAGTGAATTGACTCCCGATAACAATGAGCAGTTCTTC.

The chain employs TRBV6-1 and TRBJ1-5; tentative D call: TRBD1 (5 bases). From germline, CDR1 is MNHNS and CDR2 SASEGT. V lost 1 base and J 7 bases, leaving 11 bases between the germline ends. This CDR3 contains 14 residues. The CDR3 reads CASSEGGTDQPQHF. For the CDR3, the DNA is TGTGCCAGCAGTGAAGGAGGGACTGACCAGCCCCAGCATTTT.

This clone was detected a few times. The V and J genes are TRBV29-1 and TRBJ2-2; 8 bases align to TRBD1. The trim removed 1 base at V and 7 bases at J, leaving 11 bases unmatched. This CDR3 comprises 16 residues. The germline V gene has CDR1 SQVTM and CDR2 ANQGSEA. The CDR3 here is CSVEGGRGRFNGELFF. The CDR3 nucleotides read TGCAGCGTTGAAGGGGGCAGGGGGCGATTCAACGGGGAGCTGTTTTTT.

Note on this clone: A read error may account for a junction end that differs from germline. CDR3 amino acids: CASSLPPGGYSGNTIYF. The CDR3 DNA reads as TGTGCCAGCAGCCTACCTCCAGGGGGCTACTCTGGAAATACCATATATTTT. The chain links TRBV7-8 to TRBJ1-3, with 8 bases aligning to TRBD1. The CDR3 is 17 residues long. The germline gives CDR1 SGHVS, CDR2 FQNEAQ.

This sequence joins TRBV28 and TRBJ2-2; D is perhaps TRBD1 (7 bases). Per the germline V gene, CDR1 is MDHEN and CDR2 is SYDVKM. The CDR3 covers 12 residues. The germline V and J ends were trimmed by 2 bases and 13 bases, with 11 bases remaining between them. CDR3 DNA: TGTGCCAGCAGTTTACAGGGGGGTGGGCTGTTTTTT. Translated, it gives CASSLQGGGLFF.

This sequence joins TRBV2 and TRBJ2-5, with 10 positions matching TRBD1. Germline-derived CDR1 and CDR2 are SNHLY and FYNNEI. Trimming at V came to 6 bases and at J to 5 bases, leaving 9 bases not matched to a gene. The CDR3 loop spans 15 amino acids. The CDR3 region is CASRGMDRGAETQYF. CDR3 coding DNA: TGTGCCAGCAGAGGAATGGACAGGGGGGCCGAGACCCAGTACTTC. Complete variable domain (other parts from reference TRBV2 and TRBJ2-5): EPEVTQTPSHQVTQMGQEVILRCVPISNHLYFYWYRQILGQKVEFLVSFYNNEISEKSEIFDDQFSVERPDGSNFTLKIRSTKLEDSAMYFCASRGMDRGAETQYFGPGTRLLVL.

The chain couples TRBV30 to TRBJ1-4, with D perhaps matching TRBD1 (6 bases). The CDR3 sequence is 13 residues long. V gave up 5 bases and J gave up 4 bases, with 11 bases separating them. Per germline, CDR1 GTSNPN and CDR2 SVGIG (reference sequence). The CDR3 reads CAWEGDGNEKLFF. The CDR3 DNA is TGTGCCTGGGAGGGGGACGGTAATGAAAAACTGTTTTTT.

CDR3 residues: CASCTSGARSYEQYF. In DNA form, the CDR3 reads TGTGCCAGCTGTACTAGCGGAGCCCGTTCCTACGAGCAGTACTTC. The rearrangement uses TRBV28 and TRBJ2-7, with 8 bases lining up with TRBD2. Per the germline V gene, CDR1 is MDHEN and CDR2 is SYDVKM. The CDR3 extends over 15 amino acids. Trimming cost V 8 bases and J 1 base; bases outside gene matches: 10.

This clone was observed a single time. The chain has TRBV18 and TRBJ2-4; TRBD2 matches 8 bases. Germline-derived CDR1 and CDR2 are KGHSH and LQKENI. The CDR3 covers 16 residues. Germline trimming cut 1 base from V and 2 bases from J; bases unmatched to any gene: 4. In nucleotides, the CDR3 is TGTGCCAGCTCACCACTGCGGGGGGCTTCCAAAAACATTCAGTACTTC. Translated, it gives CASSPLRGASKNIQYF.

J is TRBJ1-2 and V is TRBV28, with TRBD1 matching 10 bases. CDR3 length: 14 amino acids. Trimming removed 5 bases from V and 6 bases from J; junction bases left unmatched: 6. Germline V lookup: CDR1 MDHEN, CDR2 SYDVKM. CDR3 nucleotide sequence: TGTGCCAGCAGTACCCCGGGACAGGGGCATGGCTACACCTTC. Translation gives CASSTPGQGHGYTF.

In this sample, this clone turned up once. The chain carries TRBV27 and TRBJ2-7; possible D gene TRBD1, 5 bases. There are 15 residues in the CDR3. With 3 bases removed from V and 6 bases from J, the gap between germline ends came to 18 bases. Looked up from germline, CDR1 is MNHEY and CDR2 is SMNVEV (reference sequence). CDR3 nucleotides: TGTGCCAGCAGTTTCGGCAGGGTAGGGTTGATCGAGCAGTACTTC. This translates into CASSFGRVGLIEQYF.

With regard to this clone: This specimen includes other DNA sequences encoding the same CDR3. The chain carries TRBV6-1 and TRBJ2-5; 11 bases match TRBD2. This CDR3 region has 15 residues. J lost 1 base, V lost 2 bases, and 0 bases had no gene match. The V gene's germline CDR1 is MNHNS and CDR2 SASEGT. CDR3 nucleotides: TGTGCCAGCAGTGAACTAGCGGGAGGCCAAGAGACCCAGTACTTC. Its translation: CASSELAGGQETQYF.